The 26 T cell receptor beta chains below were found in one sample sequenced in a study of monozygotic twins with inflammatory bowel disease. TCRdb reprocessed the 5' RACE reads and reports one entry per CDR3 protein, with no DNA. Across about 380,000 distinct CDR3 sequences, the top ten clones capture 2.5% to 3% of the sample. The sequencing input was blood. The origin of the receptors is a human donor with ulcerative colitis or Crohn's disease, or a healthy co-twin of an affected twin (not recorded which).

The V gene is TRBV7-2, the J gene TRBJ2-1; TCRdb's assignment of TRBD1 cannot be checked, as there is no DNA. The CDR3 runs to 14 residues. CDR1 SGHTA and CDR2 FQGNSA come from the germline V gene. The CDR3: CASSYYPGGNEQFF.

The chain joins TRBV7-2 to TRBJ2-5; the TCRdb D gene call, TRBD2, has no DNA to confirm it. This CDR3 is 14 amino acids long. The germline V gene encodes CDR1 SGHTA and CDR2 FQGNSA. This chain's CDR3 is CASSLGRAQETQYF.

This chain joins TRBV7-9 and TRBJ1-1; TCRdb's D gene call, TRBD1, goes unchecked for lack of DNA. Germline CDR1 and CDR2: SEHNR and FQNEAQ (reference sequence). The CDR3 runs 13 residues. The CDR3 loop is CASSDGANTEAFF.

The CDR3 protein is CASSLDPGRNYGYTF. V and J are TRBV5-1 and TRBJ1-2; checking the TCRdb D call of TRBD1 is not possible without DNA. The CDR3 runs to 15 residues. Germline CDR1 and CDR2: SGHRS and YFSETQ.

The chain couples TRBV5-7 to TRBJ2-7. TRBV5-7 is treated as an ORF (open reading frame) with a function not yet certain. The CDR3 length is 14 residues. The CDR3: CASSSLRRDYEQYF.

The CDR3 spells CSARAMDRVSGANVLTF. The genes are TRBV20-1 and TRBJ2-6; TCRdb selects TRBD1, and the lack of DNA leaves this call unchecked. Looked up from germline, CDR1 is DFQATT and CDR2 is SNEGSKA (reference sequence). The CDR3 extends over 17 amino acids.

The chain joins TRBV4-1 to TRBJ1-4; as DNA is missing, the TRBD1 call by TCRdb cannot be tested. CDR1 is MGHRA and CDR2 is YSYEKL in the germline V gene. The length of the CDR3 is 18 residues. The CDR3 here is CASSQAHPVAGTGEKLFF.

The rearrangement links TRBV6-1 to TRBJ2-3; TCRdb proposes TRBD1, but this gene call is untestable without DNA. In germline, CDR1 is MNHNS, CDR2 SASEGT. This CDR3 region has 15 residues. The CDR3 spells CASRPGPGDPDTQYF.

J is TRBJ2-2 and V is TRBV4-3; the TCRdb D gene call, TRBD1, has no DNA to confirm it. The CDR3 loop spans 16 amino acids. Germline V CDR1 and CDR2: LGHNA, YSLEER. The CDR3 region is CASSQAGGANTGELFF.

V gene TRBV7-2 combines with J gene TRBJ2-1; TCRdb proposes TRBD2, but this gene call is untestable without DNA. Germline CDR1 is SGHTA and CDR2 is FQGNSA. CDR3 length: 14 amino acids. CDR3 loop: CASSPAGGYNEQFF.

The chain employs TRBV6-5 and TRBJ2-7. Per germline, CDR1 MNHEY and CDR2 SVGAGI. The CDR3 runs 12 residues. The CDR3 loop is CASSYRTGEQYF.

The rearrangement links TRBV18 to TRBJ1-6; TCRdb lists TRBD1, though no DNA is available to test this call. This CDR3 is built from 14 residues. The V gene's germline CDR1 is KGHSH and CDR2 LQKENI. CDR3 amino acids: CASSPRGNNSPLHF. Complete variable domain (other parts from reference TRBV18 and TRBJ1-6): NAGVMQNPRHLVRRRGQEARLRCSPMKGHSHVYWYRQLPEEGLKFMVYLQKENIIDESGMPKERFSAEFPKEGPSILRIQQVVRGDSAAYFCASSPRGNNSPLHFGNGTRLTVT.

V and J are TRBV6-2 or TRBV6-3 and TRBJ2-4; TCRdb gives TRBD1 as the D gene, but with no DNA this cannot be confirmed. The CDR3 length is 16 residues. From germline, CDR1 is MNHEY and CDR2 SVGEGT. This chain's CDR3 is CASSYSAGTGGNIQYF.

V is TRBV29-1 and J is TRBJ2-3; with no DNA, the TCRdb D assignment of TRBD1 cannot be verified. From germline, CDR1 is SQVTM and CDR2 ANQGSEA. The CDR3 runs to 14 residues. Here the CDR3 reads CSVVQGAHIDTQYF.

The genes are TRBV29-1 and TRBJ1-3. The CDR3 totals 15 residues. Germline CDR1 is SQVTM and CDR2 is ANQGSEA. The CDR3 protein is CSVAGGTGSGNTIYF.

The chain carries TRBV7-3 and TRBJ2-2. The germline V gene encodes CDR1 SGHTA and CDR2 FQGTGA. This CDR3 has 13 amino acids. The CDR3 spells CASSSDGTGELFF.

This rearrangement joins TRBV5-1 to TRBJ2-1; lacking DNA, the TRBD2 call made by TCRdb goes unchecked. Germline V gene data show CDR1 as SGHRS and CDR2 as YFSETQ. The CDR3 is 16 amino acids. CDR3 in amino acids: CASSSSLAGVYNEQFF. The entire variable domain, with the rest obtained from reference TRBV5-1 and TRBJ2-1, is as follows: KAGVTQTPRYLIKTRGQQVTLSCSPISGHRSVSWYQQTPGQGLQFLFEYFSETQRNKGNFPGRFSGRQFSNSRSEMNVSTLELGDSALYLCASSSSLAGVYNEQFFGPGTRLTVL.

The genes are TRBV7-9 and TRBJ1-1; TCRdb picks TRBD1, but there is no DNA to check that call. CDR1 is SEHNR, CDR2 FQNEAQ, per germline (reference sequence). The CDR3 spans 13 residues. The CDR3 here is CASSLDGGTEAFF. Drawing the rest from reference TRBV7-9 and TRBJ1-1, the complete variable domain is DTGVSQNPRHKITKRGQNVTFRCDPISEHNRLYWYRQTLGQGPEFLTYFQNEAQLEKSRLLSDRFSAERPKGSFSTLEIQRTEQGDSAMYLCASSLDGGTEAFFGQGTRLTVV.

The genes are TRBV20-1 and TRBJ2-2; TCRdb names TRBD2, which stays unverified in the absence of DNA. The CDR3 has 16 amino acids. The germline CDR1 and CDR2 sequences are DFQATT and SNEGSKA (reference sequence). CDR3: CSARGGTGRVTGELFF.

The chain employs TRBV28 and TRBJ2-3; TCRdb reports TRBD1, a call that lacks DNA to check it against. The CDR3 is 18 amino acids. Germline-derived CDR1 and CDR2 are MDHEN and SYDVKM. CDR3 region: CASTFLYGTGSSTDTQYF.

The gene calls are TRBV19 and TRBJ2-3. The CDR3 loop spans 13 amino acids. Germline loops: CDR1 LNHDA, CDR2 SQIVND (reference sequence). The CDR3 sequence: CASSMGSTDTQYF.

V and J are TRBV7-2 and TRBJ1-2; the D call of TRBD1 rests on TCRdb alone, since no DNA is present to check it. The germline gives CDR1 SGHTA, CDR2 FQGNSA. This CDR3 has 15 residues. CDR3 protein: CASSPLPGQRVGYTF. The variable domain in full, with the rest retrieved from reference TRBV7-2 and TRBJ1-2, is GAGVSQSPSNKVTEKGKDVELRCDPISGHTALYWYRQSLGQGLEFLIYFQGNSAPDKSGLPSDRFSAERTGGSVSTLTIQRTQQEDSAVYLCASSPLPGQRVGYTFGSGTRLTVV.

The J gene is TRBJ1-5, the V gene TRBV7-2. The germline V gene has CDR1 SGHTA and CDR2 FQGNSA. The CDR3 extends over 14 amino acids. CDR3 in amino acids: CASSLGDSNQPQHF.

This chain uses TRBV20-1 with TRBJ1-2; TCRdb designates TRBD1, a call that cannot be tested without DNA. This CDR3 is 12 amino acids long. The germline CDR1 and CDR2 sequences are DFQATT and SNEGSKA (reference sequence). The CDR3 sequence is CSAGRDHYGYTF.

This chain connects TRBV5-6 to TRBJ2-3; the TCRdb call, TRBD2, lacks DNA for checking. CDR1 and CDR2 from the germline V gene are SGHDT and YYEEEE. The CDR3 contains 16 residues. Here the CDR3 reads CASSLILTGGRDTQYF. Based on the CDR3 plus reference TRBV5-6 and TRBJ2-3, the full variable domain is DAGVTQSPTHLIKTRGQQVTLRCSPKSGHDTVSWYQQALGQGPQFIFQYYEEEERQRGNFPDRFSGHQFPNYSSELNVNALLLGDSALYLCASSLILTGGRDTQYFGPGTRLTVL.

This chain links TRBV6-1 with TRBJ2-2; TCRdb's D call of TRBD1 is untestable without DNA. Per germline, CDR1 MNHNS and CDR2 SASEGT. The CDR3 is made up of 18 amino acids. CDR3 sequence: CASSEYYVGHQNTGELFF.